This T cell receptor beta chain appears in the sequencing data of a study of Ad26.COV2.S vaccination and SARS-CoV-2 variants. Study-wide background: Administration of Ad26.COV2.S was intramuscular, either once or twice 56 days apart.

Data came from immunoSEQ multiplex PCR; TCRdb stores just in-frame clones and leaves some out. Of about 350,000 clones listed, approximately 86% are singletons. Germline assignment: CDR1 MNHEY and CDR2 SVGAGI. The CDR3 totals 15 residues. V shed 7 bases, J shed 4 bases, and the junction held 11 bases outside the gene matches. The treatment here: around 19 received Ad26.COV2.S at low or high dose, single or two shots; five or six received placebo; per-sample allocation not given. Sampling occurred on day 63 after the first vaccine or placebo injection. Its platform was an Ad26 vector, and its expressed antigen was Wuhan-strain SARS-CoV-2 spike.

The sequencing here drew on peripheral blood, taken in a trial of Ad26.COV2.S vaccine versus placebo. The receptor's source is a person aged 18 to 59 who received the Ad26.COV2.S COVID-19 vaccine or a placebo. V and J are TRBV6-5 and TRBJ2-3; 7 bases agree with TRBD1. The CDR3 coding sequence is TGTGCCAGCACCACGACAGGGCTTCTTCCAGATACGCAGTATTTT. It specifies CASTTTGLLPDTQYF.